These 6 T cell receptor beta chains came from one sample sequenced in a study of blood T cell repertoires in COVID-19. Measured with immunoSEQ multiplex PCR; TCRdb has only the in-frame clones, and not every one. The table includes some 270,000 clones, around 88% detected once. The sample comprised peripheral blood. All receptors derive from a woman of 80 years or more with COVID-19, enrolled during active disease.

V is TRBV10-2 and J is TRBJ1-5, with D perhaps matching TRBD1 (5 bases). The CDR3 sequence is 12 residues long. V shed 8 bases and J shed 2 bases, with 7 bases lying between them. CDR1 is WSHSY and CDR2 is SAAADI in the germline V gene. The CDR3 is CASGHGNQPQHF. CDR3 sequence (DNA): TGCGCCAGCGGACACGGCAATCAGCCCCAGCATTTT.

The chain joins TRBV18 to TRBJ1-6; D unresolved. Germline values: CDR1 KGHSH, CDR2 LQKENI. This CDR3 is 12 amino acids long. Trimming cost V 3 bases and J 7 bases, with 4 bases left between them. The CDR3 region is CASSPVNSPLHF. CDR3 bases: TGTGCCAGCTCACCTGTAAATTCACCCCTCCACTTT.

The chain combines TRBV14 with TRBJ1-6; possible D gene TRBD1, 5 bases. CDR1 and CDR2 (germline): SGHDN, FVKESK. The CDR3 totals 16 residues. The V end lost 3 bases, the J end lost 6 bases, and 15 bases lay between the germline ends. The CDR3 loop reads CASSQAGRQINSPLHF. The CDR3 DNA follows: TGTGCCAGCAGCCAGGCAGGGCGTCAAATTAATTCACCCCTCCACTTT.

This clone was detected once. The chain couples TRBV3-1 (or the pseudogene TRBV3-2) to TRBJ2-1; D is possibly TRBD1 (5 bases). V lost 0 bases and J 6 bases, leaving 12 bases between the germline ends. This CDR3 is 15 amino acids long. CDR1 is LGHDT, CDR2 YNNKEL, per germline (reference sequence). Here the CDR3 reads CASSQDLGAGNEQFF. CDR3 in DNA: TGTGCCAGCAGCCAAGATCTAGGGGCCGGCAATGAGCAGTTCTTC.

The rearrangement joins TRBV6-5 to TRBJ2-1, with 9 nucleotides matching TRBD2. This CDR3 region has 15 residues. Germline trimming cut 2 bases from V and 7 bases from J; bases unmatched to any gene: 6. Germline V gene data show CDR1 as MNHEY and CDR2 as SVGAGI. The CDR3 loop is CASSYKGTSYNEQFF. Written as DNA, the CDR3 is TGTGCCAGCAGTTACAAAGGGACTAGCTATAATGAGCAGTTCTTC.

The table lists this clone with a count of one. The J gene is TRBJ1-1, the V gene TRBV18; tentative D call: TRBD1 (6 bases). V gave up 6 bases and J gave up 3 bases, with 17 bases separating them. The germline V gene has CDR1 KGHSH and CDR2 LQKENI. The CDR3 contains 15 residues. CDR3 protein: CASSIRGGTDTEAFF. CDR3 sequence (DNA): TGTGCCAGCTCTATAAGGGGGGGGACCGACACTGAAGCTTTCTTT.